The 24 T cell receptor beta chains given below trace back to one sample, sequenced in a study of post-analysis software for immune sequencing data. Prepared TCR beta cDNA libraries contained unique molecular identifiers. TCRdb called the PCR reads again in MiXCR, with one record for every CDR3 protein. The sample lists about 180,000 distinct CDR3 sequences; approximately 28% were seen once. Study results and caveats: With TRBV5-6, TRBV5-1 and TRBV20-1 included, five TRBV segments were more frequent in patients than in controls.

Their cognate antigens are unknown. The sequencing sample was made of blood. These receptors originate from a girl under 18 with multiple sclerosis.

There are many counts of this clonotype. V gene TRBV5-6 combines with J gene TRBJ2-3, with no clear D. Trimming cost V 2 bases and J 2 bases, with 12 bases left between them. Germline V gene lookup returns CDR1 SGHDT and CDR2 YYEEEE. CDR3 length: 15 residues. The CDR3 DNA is TGTGCCAGCAGCTTTCAAGGGCCTCACACAGATACGCAGTATTTT. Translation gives CASSFQGPHTDTQYF.

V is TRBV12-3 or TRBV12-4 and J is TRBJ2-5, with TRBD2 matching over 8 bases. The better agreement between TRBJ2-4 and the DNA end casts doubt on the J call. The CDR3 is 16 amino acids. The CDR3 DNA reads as TGTGCCAGCAGTGTGTTTAGCGGGGTTTGGGGAAGCATTCAGTACTTC. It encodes CASSVFSGVWGSIQYF.

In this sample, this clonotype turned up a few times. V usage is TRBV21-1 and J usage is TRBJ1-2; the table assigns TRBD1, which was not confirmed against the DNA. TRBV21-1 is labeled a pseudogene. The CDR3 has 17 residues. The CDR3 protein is CASSLHKGSDRDYGYTF. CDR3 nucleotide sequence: TGTGCCAGCAGCCTCCATAAGGGGTCCGACAGAGACTATGGCTACACCTTC.

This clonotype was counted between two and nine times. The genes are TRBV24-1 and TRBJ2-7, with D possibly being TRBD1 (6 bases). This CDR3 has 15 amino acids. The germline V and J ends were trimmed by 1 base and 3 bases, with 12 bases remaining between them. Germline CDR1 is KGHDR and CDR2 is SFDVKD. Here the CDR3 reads CATSDFRQGIYEQYF. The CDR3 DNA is TGTGCCACCAGTGATTTTCGGCAGGGGATCTACGAGCAGTACTTC.

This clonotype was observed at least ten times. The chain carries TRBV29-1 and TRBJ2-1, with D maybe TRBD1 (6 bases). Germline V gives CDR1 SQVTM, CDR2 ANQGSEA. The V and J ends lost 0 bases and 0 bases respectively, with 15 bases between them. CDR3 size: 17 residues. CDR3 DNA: TGCAGCGTTGAAGACCCGCAGGGGACGAGCTCCTACAATGAGCAGTTCTTC. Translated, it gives CSVEDPQGTSSYNEQFF.

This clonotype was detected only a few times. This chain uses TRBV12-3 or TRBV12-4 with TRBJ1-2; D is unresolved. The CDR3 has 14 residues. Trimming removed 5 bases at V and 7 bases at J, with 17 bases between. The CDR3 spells CASSLQGFLRGYTF. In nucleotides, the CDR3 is TGTGCCAGCAGTCTACAAGGGTTTTTGCGTGGCTACACCTTC.

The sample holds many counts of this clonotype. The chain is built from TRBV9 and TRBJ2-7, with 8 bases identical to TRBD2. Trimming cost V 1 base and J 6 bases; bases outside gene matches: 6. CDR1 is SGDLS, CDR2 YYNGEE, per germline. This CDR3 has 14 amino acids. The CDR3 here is CASSVSGGVREQYF. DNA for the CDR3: TGTGCCAGCAGCGTATCGGGAGGGGTGCGCGAGCAGTACTTC.

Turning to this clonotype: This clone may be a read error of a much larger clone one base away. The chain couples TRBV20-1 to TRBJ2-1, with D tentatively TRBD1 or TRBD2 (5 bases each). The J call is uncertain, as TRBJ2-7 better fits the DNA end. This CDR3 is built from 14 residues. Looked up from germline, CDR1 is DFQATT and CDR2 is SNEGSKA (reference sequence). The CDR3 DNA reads TGCAGTGCAGGACGTGGGGACCCCCGGAATGAGCAGTACTTC. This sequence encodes CSAGRGDPRNEQYF.

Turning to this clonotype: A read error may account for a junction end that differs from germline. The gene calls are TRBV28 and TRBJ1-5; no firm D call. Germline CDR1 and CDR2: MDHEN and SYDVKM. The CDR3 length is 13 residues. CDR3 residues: CAGSFPGSQPQHF. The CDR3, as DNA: TGTGCCGGCAGTTTTCCCGGGAGTCAGCCCCAGCATTTT.

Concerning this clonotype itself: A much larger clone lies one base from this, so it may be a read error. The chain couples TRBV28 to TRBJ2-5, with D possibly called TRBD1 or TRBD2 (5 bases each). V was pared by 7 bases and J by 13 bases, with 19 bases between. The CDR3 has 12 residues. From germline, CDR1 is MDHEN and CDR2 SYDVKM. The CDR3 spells CASKEGIYERYF. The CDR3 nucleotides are TGTGCCAGCAAAGAGGGGATCTACGAGCGGTACTTC.

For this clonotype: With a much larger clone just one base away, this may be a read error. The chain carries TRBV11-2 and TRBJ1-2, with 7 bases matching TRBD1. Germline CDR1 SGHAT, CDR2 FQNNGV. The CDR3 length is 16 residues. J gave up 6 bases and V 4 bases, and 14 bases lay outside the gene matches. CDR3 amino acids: CASSSSPHRQGDGYTF. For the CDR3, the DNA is TGTGCCAGCAGCTCCTCGCCCCATCGACAGGGAGATGGCTACACCTTC.

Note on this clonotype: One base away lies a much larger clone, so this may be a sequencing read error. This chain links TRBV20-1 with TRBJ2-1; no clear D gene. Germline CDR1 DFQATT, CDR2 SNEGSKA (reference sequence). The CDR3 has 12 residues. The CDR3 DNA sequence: TGCAGTGGAGCGAGTCCCTACGATGAGCAGTTCTTC. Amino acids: CSGASPYDEQFF.

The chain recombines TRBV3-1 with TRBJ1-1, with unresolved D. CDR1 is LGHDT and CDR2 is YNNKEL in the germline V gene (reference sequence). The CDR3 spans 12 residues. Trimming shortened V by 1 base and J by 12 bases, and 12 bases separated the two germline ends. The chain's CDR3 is CASSQGGFYPFF. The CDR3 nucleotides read TGTGCCAGCAGCCAAGGAGGATTTTATCCTTTCTTT. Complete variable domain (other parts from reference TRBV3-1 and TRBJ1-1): DTAVSQTPKYLVTQMGNDKSIKCEQNLGHDTMYWYKQDSKKFLKIMFSYNNKELIINETVPNRFSPKSPDKAHLNLHINSLELGDSAVYFCASSQGGFYPFFGQGTRLTVV.

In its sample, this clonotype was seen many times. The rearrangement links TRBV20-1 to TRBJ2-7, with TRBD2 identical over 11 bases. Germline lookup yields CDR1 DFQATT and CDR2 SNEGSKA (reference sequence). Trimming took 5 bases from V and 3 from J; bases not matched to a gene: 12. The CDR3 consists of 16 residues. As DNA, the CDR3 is TGCAGTGCTTCGGGACTAGCGGCAAACAAACTCTACGAGCAGTACTTC. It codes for CSASGLAANKLYEQYF.

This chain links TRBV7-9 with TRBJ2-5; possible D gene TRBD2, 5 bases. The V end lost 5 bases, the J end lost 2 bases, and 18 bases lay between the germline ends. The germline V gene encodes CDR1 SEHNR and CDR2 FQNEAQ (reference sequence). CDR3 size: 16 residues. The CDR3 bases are TGTGCCAGCAGCCCGCCCCTCGGACGGACTCAAGAGACCCAGTACTTC. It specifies CASSPPLGRTQETQYF.

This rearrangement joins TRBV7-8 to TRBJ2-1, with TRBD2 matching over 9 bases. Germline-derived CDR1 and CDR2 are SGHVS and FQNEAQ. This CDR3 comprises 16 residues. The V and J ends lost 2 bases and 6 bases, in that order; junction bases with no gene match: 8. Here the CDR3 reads CASSLTLSSGANEQFF. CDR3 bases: TGTGCCAGCAGCTTAACCCTTTCTAGCGGGGCCAATGAGCAGTTCTTC.

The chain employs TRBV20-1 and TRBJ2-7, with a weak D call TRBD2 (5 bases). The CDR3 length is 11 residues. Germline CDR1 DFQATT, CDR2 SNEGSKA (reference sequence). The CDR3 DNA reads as TGCAGCGCCAGGACTTGCTGGGAGCAGTACTTC. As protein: CSARTCWEQYF.

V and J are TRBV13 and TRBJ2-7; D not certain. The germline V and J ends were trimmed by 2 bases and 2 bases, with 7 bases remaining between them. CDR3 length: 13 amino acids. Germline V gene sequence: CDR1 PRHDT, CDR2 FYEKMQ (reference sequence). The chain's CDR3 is CASSLSPTYEQYF. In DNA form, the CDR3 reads TGTGCCAGCAGCTTAAGTCCGACCTACGAGCAGTACTTC.

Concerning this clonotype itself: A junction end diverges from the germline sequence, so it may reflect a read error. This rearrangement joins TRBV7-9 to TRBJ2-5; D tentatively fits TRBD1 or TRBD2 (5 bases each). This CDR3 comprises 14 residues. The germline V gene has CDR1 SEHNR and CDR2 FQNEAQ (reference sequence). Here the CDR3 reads CASSPTRDQETKYF. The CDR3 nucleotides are TGTGCCAGCAGCCCCACTCGGGACCAAGAGACCAAGTACTTC. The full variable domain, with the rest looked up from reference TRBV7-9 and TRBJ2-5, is DTGVSQNPRHKITKRGQNVTFRCDPISEHNRLYWYRQTLGQGPEFLTYFQNEAQLEKSRLLSDRFSAERPKGSFSTLEIQRTEQGDSAMYLCASSPTRDQETKYFGPGTRLLVL.

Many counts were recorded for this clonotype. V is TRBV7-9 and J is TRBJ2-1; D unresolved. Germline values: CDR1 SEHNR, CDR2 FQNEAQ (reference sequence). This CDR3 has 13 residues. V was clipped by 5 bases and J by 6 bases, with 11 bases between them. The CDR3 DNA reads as TGTGCCAGCAGCCCAAAAGGCCCCAATGAGCAGTTCTTC. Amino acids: CASSPKGPNEQFF.

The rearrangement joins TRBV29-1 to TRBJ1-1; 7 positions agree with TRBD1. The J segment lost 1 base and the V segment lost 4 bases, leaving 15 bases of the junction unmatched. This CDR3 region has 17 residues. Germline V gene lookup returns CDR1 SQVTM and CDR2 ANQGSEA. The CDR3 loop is CSVGIWALKGANTEAFF. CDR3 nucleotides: TGCAGCGTTGGTATTTGGGCCCTCAAGGGGGCGAACACTGAAGCTTTCTTT.

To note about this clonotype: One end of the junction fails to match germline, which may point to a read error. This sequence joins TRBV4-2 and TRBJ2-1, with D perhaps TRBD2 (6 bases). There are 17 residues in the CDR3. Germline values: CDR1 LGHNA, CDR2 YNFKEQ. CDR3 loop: CASSQDGRRSSYNERFF. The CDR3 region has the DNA TGTGCCAGCAGCCAAGATGGGAGGAGGAGCTCCTACAATGAGCGGTTCTTC.

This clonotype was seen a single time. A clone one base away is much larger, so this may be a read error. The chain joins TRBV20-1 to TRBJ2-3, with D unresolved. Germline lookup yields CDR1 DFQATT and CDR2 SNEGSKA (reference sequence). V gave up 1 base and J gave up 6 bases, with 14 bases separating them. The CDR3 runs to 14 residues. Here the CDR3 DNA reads TGCAGTGCTAGAGGTATTCGGGTACTCGATACGCAGTATTTT. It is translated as CSARGIRVLDTQYF.

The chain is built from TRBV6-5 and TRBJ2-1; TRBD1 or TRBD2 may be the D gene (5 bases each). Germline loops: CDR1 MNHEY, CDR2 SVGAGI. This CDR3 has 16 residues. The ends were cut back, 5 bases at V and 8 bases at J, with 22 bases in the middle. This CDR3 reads CASSRGVLGRKDEQFF. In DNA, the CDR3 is TGTGCCAGCAGTCGAGGGGTTTTGGGTAGGAAGGATGAGCAGTTCTTC.